The 13 T cell receptor beta chains listed next were all sequenced from one sample in a study of Ad26.COV2.S vaccination and SARS-CoV-2 variants. Data came from immunoSEQ multiplex PCR; TCRdb stores just in-frame clones and leaves some out. Of 400,000 to 500,000 clones listed, around 87% are singletons. Stated treatment: some 20 received Ad26.COV2.S at low or high dose, single or two shots; about 5 received placebo; per-sample allocation not given. On day 63 after the first injection, vaccine and placebo recipients gave samples. The sample was peripheral blood, taken in a trial of Ad26.COV2.S vaccine versus placebo. The origin of the receptors is a person between 18 and 65 years old who received the Ad26.COV2.S COVID-19 vaccine or a placebo.

J is TRBJ2-2 and V is TRBV15; D might be TRBD1 (6 bases). The CDR3 is 17 residues long. CDR1 is LNHNV and CDR2 is YYDKDF in the germline V gene (reference sequence). Deletions cut 0 bases from V and 7 bases from J, with 18 bases between. This CDR3 reads CATSRDRGGRGDGELFF. The CDR3 bases are TGTGCCACCAGCAGAGATCGAGGGGGAAGGGGTGACGGGGAGCTGTTTTTT.

The CDR3 DNA follows: TGTGCCAGCAACCCGGATCTAGCGGGGACACAAGAGACCCAGTACTTC. Its protein is CASNPDLAGTQETQYF. This sequence joins TRBV5-6 and TRBJ2-5; TRBD2 matches at 9 bases. The CDR3 runs to 16 residues. In germline, CDR1 is SGHDT, CDR2 YYEEEE. V lost 6 bases to trimming and J lost 2 bases; unmatched junction nucleotides: 11.

The J gene is TRBJ1-3, the V gene TRBV6-5; TRBD1 is a possible D gene (6 bases). V gave up 5 bases and J gave up 2 bases, with 13 bases separating them. Germline values: CDR1 MNHEY, CDR2 SVGAGI. This CDR3 is 15 amino acids long. The CDR3 is CASSPPGGAGNTIYF. DNA of the CDR3: TGTGCCAGCAGTCCCCCGGGGGGCGCTGGAAACACCATATATTTT.

The chain combines TRBV6-5 with TRBJ1-5, with D possibly being TRBD1 (6 bases). The CDR3 is 15 amino acids. Germline V gives CDR1 MNHEY, CDR2 SVGAGI. Trimming left V 6 bases short and J 7 bases short, with 19 bases between. The CDR3 is CASSSRTGIEQPQHF. The CDR3 nucleotides are TGTGCCAGCAGCAGTCGAACAGGGATCGAACAGCCCCAGCATTTT.

J is TRBJ1-3 and V is TRBV7-8; D is possibly TRBD1 (6 bases). V lost 8 bases and J 0 bases, leaving 20 bases between the germline ends. The CDR3 has 17 residues. The V gene's germline CDR1 is SGHVS and CDR2 FQNEAQ. As DNA, the CDR3 is TGTGCCAGCGGAACAGGGACAATCAACTTCTCTGGAAACACCATATATTTT. It translates to CASGTGTINFSGNTIYF.

This clone has only one observation. V and J are TRBV7-9 and TRBJ2-7, with 7 bases lining up with TRBD2. Per the germline V gene, CDR1 is SEHNR and CDR2 is FQNEAQ (reference sequence). With 3 bases clipped from V and 4 bases from J, the junction kept 3 bases outside the gene matches. The CDR3 consists of 13 residues. CDR3 protein: CASSFSGGYEQYF. CDR3 DNA sequence: TGTGCCAGCAGCTTTTCGGGGGGTTACGAGCAGTACTTC.

This clone was picked up a small number of times. The rearrangement joins TRBV4-3 to TRBJ1-2; D may be TRBD1 (5 bases). The V end lost 1 base, the J end lost 6 bases, and 9 bases lay between the germline ends. The germline V gene has CDR1 LGHNA and CDR2 YSLEER. The CDR3 consists of 13 residues. This CDR3 reads CASSQGREDGYTF. The CDR3 DNA sequence: TGCGCCAGCAGCCAAGGCAGGGAGGATGGCTACACCTTC.

The chain carries TRBV5-1 and TRBJ1-2, with D maybe TRBD1 (6 bases). CDR3 length equals 16 residues. Per the germline V gene, CDR1 is SGHRS and CDR2 is YFSETQ. The germline V and J ends were trimmed by 0 bases and 4 bases, with 16 bases remaining between them. CDR3 sequence (DNA): TGCGCCAGCAGCTTGGAGGGCCCAGGGGCCTTCTATGGCTACACCTTC. Protein product: CASSLEGPGAFYGYTF.

The chain has TRBV6-5 and TRBJ2-1; unclear D gene. The CDR3 is 15 amino acids. Germline V gives CDR1 MNHEY, CDR2 SVGAGI. V lost 8 bases to trimming and J lost 5 bases, with 19 bases between them. The CDR3 bases are TGTGCCAGCCGCCCTTCCTTCTCGGCCAACAATGAGCAGTTCTTC. It specifies CASRPSFSANNEQFF.

The rearrangement links TRBV15 to TRBJ1-1; D gene uncertain. The germline V gene has CDR1 LNHNV and CDR2 YYDKDF (reference sequence). With 4 bases removed from V and 4 bases from J, the gap between germline ends came to 10 bases. This CDR3 is 13 amino acids long. The CDR3 loop reads CATSTGPFTEAFF. CDR3 DNA sequence: TGTGCCACCAGCACAGGACCGTTCACTGAAGCTTTCTTT.

The chain joins TRBV5-1 to TRBJ1-2; D may be TRBD1 (5 bases). The ends were cut back, 3 bases at V and 6 bases at J, with 27 bases in the middle. Per the germline V gene, CDR1 is SGHRS and CDR2 is YFSETQ. This CDR3 spans 18 amino acids. The CDR3 spells CASSSAEPKGRRHDGYTF. As DNA, the CDR3 is TGCGCCAGCAGCTCCGCCGAACCCAAGGGACGGAGGCATGATGGCTACACCTTC.

The chain carries TRBV6-6 and TRBJ1-5, with D possibly matching TRBD1 (5 bases). The CDR3 is made up of 15 amino acids. Looked up from germline, CDR1 is MNHNY and CDR2 is SVGAGI (reference sequence). The germline V and J ends were trimmed by 5 bases and 1 base, with 12 bases remaining between them. CDR3 nucleotides: TGTGCCAGCAGTCAAGAGGGACTCAGCAATCAGCCCCAGCATTTT. The encoded protein is CASSQEGLSNQPQHF.

The chain joins TRBV6-2 or TRBV6-3 to TRBJ1-5; 7 nucleotides agree with TRBD1. This CDR3 is 14 amino acids long. With V trimmed by 6 bases and J by 5 bases, 7 bases remained unmatched. The germline V gene has CDR1 MNHEY and CDR2 SVGEGT. CDR3 coding DNA: TGTGCCAGCAGCCGAGACAGGGTTGATCAGCCCCAGCATTTT. It is translated as CASSRDRVDQPQHF.